The 31 T cell receptor beta chains below come from one sample, sequenced in a study of monozygotic twins with inflammatory bowel disease. With the 5' RACE reads reprocessed, TCRdb shows one record per CDR3 protein and no DNA. This table lists more than 75,000 distinct CDR3 sequences. Sequencing was performed on blood. The source of these receptors is a human donor with ulcerative colitis or Crohn's disease, or a healthy co-twin of an affected twin (not recorded which).

The V and J genes are TRBV24-1 and TRBJ2-7; TCRdb calls TRBD2, which cannot be checked without DNA. The CDR3 has 13 residues. Germline CDR1 is KGHDR and CDR2 is SFDVKD. The CDR3 sequence: CATSDYREHEQYF.

The chain couples TRBV27 to TRBJ2-7; without DNA, the TCRdb call of TRBD1 cannot be checked. The CDR3 is made up of 15 amino acids. The V gene's germline CDR1 is MNHEY and CDR2 SMNVEV (reference sequence). This CDR3 is CASSFYSDRNYEQYF.

This chain connects TRBV12-3 or TRBV12-4 to TRBJ2-2; TCRdb gives TRBD1 as the D gene, but with no DNA this cannot be confirmed. The CDR3 contains 17 residues. The CDR3 is CASSDTLFQGFTGELFF.

The rearrangement joins TRBV20-1 to TRBJ2-1. Germline values: CDR1 DFQATT, CDR2 SNEGSKA (reference sequence). This CDR3 region has 12 residues. The CDR3: CSASPTRTEQFF.

The chain recombines TRBV5-1 with TRBJ2-7; TCRdb's D call, TRBD1, is unchecked because there is no DNA. The CDR3 extends over 15 amino acids. Germline V gene lookup returns CDR1 SGHRS and CDR2 YFSETQ. This CDR3 reads CASSPQLDSPYEQYF.

The V gene is TRBV29-1, the J gene TRBJ1-2. This CDR3 comprises 14 residues. Germline lookup yields CDR1 SQVTM and CDR2 ANQGSEA. Here the CDR3 reads CSVNGWEETNGYTF.

The chain combines TRBV18 with TRBJ1-1. This CDR3 has 15 residues. The germline V gene encodes CDR1 KGHSH and CDR2 LQKENI. CDR3 region: CVSSPQATSDTEAFF.

The chain combines TRBV6-1 with TRBJ1-1; the TRBD1 assignment by TCRdb is unverifiable without DNA. Germline CDR1 MNHNS, CDR2 SASEGT. The CDR3 spans 15 residues. The CDR3 loop reads CASRGQGAGDTEAFF.

The chain links TRBV3-1 to TRBJ1-2; TCRdb indicates TRBD1, and absent DNA this call remains unverified. This CDR3 spans 15 amino acids. CDR1 is LGHDT and CDR2 is YNNKEL in the germline V gene (reference sequence). The CDR3 protein is CASSPRPMGDYGYTF.

The chain couples TRBV7-6 to TRBJ2-2; without DNA, the TCRdb call of TRBD2 cannot be checked. The CDR3 sequence is 14 residues long. In germline, CDR1 is SGHVS, CDR2 FNYEAQ. The CDR3 protein is CAAGGFGGAGELFF.

V gene TRBV14 combines with J gene TRBJ2-7. This CDR3 is built from 14 residues. Germline CDR1 is SGHDN and CDR2 is FVKESK. This CDR3 reads CASSQNHPTGKQYF.

The gene calls are TRBV11-3 and TRBJ2-1. This CDR3 has 15 amino acids. Germline V gives CDR1 SGHNT, CDR2 YENEEA. The CDR3 region is CASSFYGHIYNEQFF.

The gene calls are TRBV6-1 and TRBJ1-5; without DNA, the TCRdb call of TRBD1 cannot be checked. The CDR3 length is 16 residues. Germline V gene sequence: CDR1 MNHNS, CDR2 SASEGT. CDR3 protein: CASTLKSGQANQPQHF.

The gene calls are TRBV7-2 and TRBJ2-3. The CDR3 contains 17 residues. Per germline, CDR1 SGHTA and CDR2 FQGNSA. The CDR3 region is CASSLNGVPLSTDTQYF.

CDR3 residues: CASSTWTSGGEETQYF. The chain combines TRBV2 with TRBJ2-5; as DNA is missing, the TRBD2 call by TCRdb cannot be tested. Germline CDR1 is SNHLY and CDR2 is FYNNEI. This CDR3 has 16 amino acids.

The chain's CDR3 is CSARHQGAINEQYF. The V gene is TRBV20-1, the J gene TRBJ2-7; as DNA is missing, the TRBD1 call by TCRdb cannot be tested. CDR3 size: 14 residues. CDR1 is DFQATT and CDR2 is SNEGSKA in the germline V gene (reference sequence).

CDR3 sequence reads: CASSLSGDLSDTQYF. The chain joins TRBV5-1 to TRBJ2-3; the TRBD2 assignment by TCRdb is unverifiable without DNA. CDR1 and CDR2 (germline): SGHRS, YFSETQ. This CDR3 has 15 amino acids.

The chain joins TRBV29-1 to TRBJ1-1; the D call from TCRdb, TRBD1, cannot be confirmed without DNA. The CDR3 length is 15 residues. Germline assignment: CDR1 SQVTM and CDR2 ANQGSEA. The CDR3 sequence is CSVGDRVSGNTEAFF.

The chain uses TRBV5-1 and TRBJ2-1; TCRdb proposes TRBD2, but this gene call is untestable without DNA. The CDR3 is 13 residues long. Germline CDR1 is SGHRS and CDR2 is YFSETQ. This CDR3 reads CASSGTLEGEQFF.

This chain uses TRBV29-1 with TRBJ2-1; without DNA, the TCRdb call of TRBD2 cannot be checked. Germline V gene data show CDR1 as SQVTM and CDR2 as ANQGSEA. The CDR3 totals 13 residues. CDR3 amino acids: CSVPRGGASEQFF.

V is TRBV6-1 and J is TRBJ2-1; TCRdb's D gene call, TRBD1, goes unchecked for lack of DNA. The CDR3 length is 18 residues. Germline assignment: CDR1 MNHNS and CDR2 SASEGT. The chain's CDR3 is CASSEERRGTGIYNEQFF.

This chain joins TRBV5-1 and TRBJ2-2; TCRdb selects TRBD1, and the lack of DNA leaves this call unchecked. The CDR3 is 17 residues long. Germline CDR1 reads SGHRS; CDR2 reads YFSETQ. The CDR3 here is CASSLTPDRGGTGELFF.

The chain carries TRBV12-5 and TRBJ1-2; without DNA, the TCRdb call of TRBD1 cannot be checked. This CDR3 is built from 16 residues. Germline loops: CDR1 LGHNT, CDR2 FRNRAP. The CDR3 here is CASGQRQGPVFVGYTF.

This chain connects TRBV20-1 to TRBJ2-7. Germline V gives CDR1 DFQATT, CDR2 SNEGSKA (reference sequence). CDR3 length: 11 residues. The CDR3 spells CSARTSYEQYF.

V gene TRBV5-6 combines with J gene TRBJ1-1. Germline CDR1 is SGHDT and CDR2 is YYEEEE. The length of the CDR3 is 15 residues. The CDR3 is CASSLISRYNTEAFF.

J is TRBJ2-7 and V is TRBV7-9. The germline V gene encodes CDR1 SEHNR and CDR2 FQNEAQ (reference sequence). CDR3 length: 14 residues. Here the CDR3 reads CASSRQISAYEQYF.

The chain uses TRBV2 and TRBJ2-3; TCRdb calls TRBD1, which cannot be checked without DNA. Germline-derived CDR1 and CDR2 are SNHLY and FYNNEI. CDR3 size: 14 residues. The CDR3 sequence is CASTRNTGTDTQYF.

V gene TRBV12-3 or TRBV12-4 combines with J gene TRBJ2-7; TCRdb's assignment of TRBD1 cannot be checked, as there is no DNA. The CDR3 is 13 amino acids. This CDR3 is CASSLPGNYEQYF.

The rearrangement joins TRBV6-7 to TRBJ1-4; the TRBD1 assignment by TCRdb is unverifiable without DNA. TRBV6-7 is an ORF, with its function uncertain. This CDR3 spans 17 amino acids. CDR3 sequence: CASTAPNPGGLDEKLFF.

The V and J genes are TRBV19 and TRBJ2-4; TCRdb names TRBD1, which stays unverified in the absence of DNA. CDR1 and CDR2 (germline): LNHDA, SQIVND (reference sequence). This CDR3 comprises 16 residues. CDR3 in amino acids: CASSVTGTVPKNIQYF.

The V and J genes are TRBV5-1 and TRBJ2-2; TCRdb returns TRBD1, unconfirmable since there is no DNA. The CDR3 spans 14 residues. Germline V gives CDR1 SGHRS, CDR2 YFSETQ. CDR3 sequence reads: CASSLTGLTGELFF.